The rows below give T cell receptor beta chains drawn from one sample of a study of T cell clonotyping in hematopoietic cell transplantation. This table comes from immunoSEQ multiplex PCR, and its TCRdb copy is limited to in-frame clones, with some not included. The sample consists of around 45,000 clones, roughly four fifths of them appearing once. The sequences come from peripheral blood mononuclear cells, collected before stem cell transplant. These receptors originate from a man aged 55-75 years with myelodysplastic syndrome. Some clones in this sample may be carry-over from other donors' samples. The CDR3 runs from the conserved cysteine through the conserved F or W. The order of the fields is D gene, clone size, J gene, V gene, CDR3 DNA, CDR3 protein. The D gene is left open where the match is weak. Not every row has a clone size; where given, it reads once, few, many or a size class.

TRBD1 | once | TRBJ1-2 | TRBV2 | TGTGCCAGCAGGGGGACAGGGGGCGGATATGGCTACACCTTC | CASRGTGGGYGYTF
. | . | TRBJ2-5 | TRBV7-8 | TGTGCCAGCAGCCTAGGGATTCGGGAGACCCAGTACTTC | CASSLGIRETQYF
. | . | TRBJ2-7 | TRBV6-6 | TGTGCCAGCAGCCATGTGAACAACTACGAGCAGTACTTC | CASSHVNNYEQYF
. | once | TRBJ2-5 | TRBV4-3 | TGCGCCAGCAGCCAGGGCAACCTGGGGGGAGAGACCCAGTACTTC | CASSQGNLGGETQYF
. | once | TRBJ2-5 | TRBV5-1 | TGCGCCAGCAGCTCCTTTCCTAACCAAGAGACCCAGTACTTC | CASSSFPNQETQYF
. | once | TRBJ1-2 | TRBV10-3 | TGTGCCATCAGTGACCTCGGGGGGCCAGATGGCTACACCTTC | CAISDLGGPDGYTF
. | . | TRBJ2-5 | TRBV9 | TGTGCCAGCAGCGCGGGGGCGACGCAAGAGACCCAGTACTTC | CASSAGATQETQYF
. | . | TRBJ1-2 | TRBV7-9 | TGTGCCAGCAGCTTGTCCGGAGTCCACTATGGCTACACCTTC | CASSLSGVHYGYTF
TRBD2 | few | TRBJ2-7 | TRBV28 | TGTGCCAGCAGGCCCGGGACTAGCGGGGGGAGGGAGTACTTC | CASRPGTSGGREYF
TRBD1 | . | TRBJ2-7 | TRBV28 | TGTGCCAGCAGTTTATTACAGGGGGCTTCCCACGAGCAGTACTTC | CASSLLQGASHEQYF
TRBD1 | . | TRBJ2-7 | TRBV15 | TGTGCCACCAGCAGAGCGGACAGGGAATACGAGCAGTACTTC | CATSRADREYEQYF
. | . | TRBJ1-2 | TRBV30 | TGTGCCTGGAGGAGTCAAGGGGGTCAACGGGGCTACACCTTC | CAWRSQGGQRGYTF
. | once | TRBJ2-3 | TRBV20-1 | TGCAGCGCGAGCGCCCCAGATACGCAGTATTTT | CSASAPDTQYF
. | once | TRBJ2-5 | TRBV19 | TGTGCCAGTAGTAGGACACCGGCGGAGACCCAGTACTTC | CASSRTPAETQYF
. | . | TRBJ1-2 | TRBV4-3 | TGCGCCAGCAGCCAAGAGGTGGAATCTTGGCGTGGCTACACCTTC | CASSQEVESWRGYTF
TRBD1 | . | TRBJ2-5 | TRBV18 | TGTGCCAGCTCACCATCCGGGACAGGGGTTAACCAAGAGACCCAGTACTTC | CASSPSGTGVNQETQYF
TRBD1 | few | TRBJ1-2 | TRBV7-3 | TGTGCCAGCAGCCTAGGGACAGGGGACTATGGCTACACCTTC | CASSLGTGDYGYTF
. | . | TRBJ2-2 | TRBV7-7 | TGTGCTAGCAGCTTATCAGGGGCCGGGGAGCTGTTTTTT | CASSLSGAGELFF
. | . | TRBJ2-1 | TRBV7-2 | TGTGCCAGCAGCTCAATGGGTTATGAGCAGTTCTTC | CASSSMGYEQFF
. | . | TRBJ2-7 | TRBV7-2 | TGTGCCAGCAGCTTAGTCCACGGCAGCACCTACGAGCAGTACTTC | CASSLVHGSTYEQYF
. | once | TRBJ1-5 | TRBV19 | TGTGCCAGTAGTGGGGGGCCAAGCAATCAGCCCCAGCATTTT | CASSGGPSNQPQHF
. | . | TRBJ1-4 | TRBV2 | TGTGCCAGCAACCCGGGTCAGCCAGGAGATGAAAAACTGTTTTTT | CASNPGQPGDEKLFF
. | . | TRBJ1-2 | TRBV5-1 | TGCGCCAGCAGCCCCCCCCACACCTTC | CASSPPHTF
. | . | TRBJ1-2 | TRBV5-8 | TGTGCCAGCAGCTTCTCGACAGTTAACTATGGCTACACCTTC | CASSFSTVNYGYTF
. | . | TRBJ1-5 | TRBV7-2 | TGTGCCAGCAGCTTAAAGGGGTTAAATCAGCCCCAGCATTTT | CASSLKGLNQPQHF
. | . | TRBJ1-2 | TRBV23-1 | TGCGCCAGCAGCCCCGCACAGGGTAACCCCACCTATGGCTACACCTTC | CASSPAQGNPTYGYTF
. | . | TRBJ1-4 | TRBV10-3 | TGTGCCATCAGTCAGGCAACCAATGAAAAACTGTTTTTT | CAISQATNEKLFF
. | . | TRBJ2-2 | TRBV6-6 | TGTGCCAGCAGATACCCGAAGGCAGCGAACACCGGGGAGCTGTTTTTT | CASRYPKAANTGELFF
. | few | TRBJ1-2 | TRBV19 | TGTGCCAGTAGTATAGTAGTGGGGGACCGCTCTGGCTACACCTTC | CASSIVVGDRSGYTF
TRBD1 | . | TRBJ1-2 | TRBV7-8 | TGTGCCAGCAGCTTACGGGGACAGAACTATGGCTACACCTTC | CASSLRGQNYGYTF
. | . | TRBJ2-7 | TRBV4-3 | TGCGCCAGCAGCCAAGATACCGCGGAGGGGGCCTATTACGAGCAGTACTTC | CASSQDTAEGAYYEQYF
. | . | TRBJ2-5 | TRBV6-6 | TGTGCCAGCAGTCGCCCTTTGGGGGGGGGCCAGCAGACCCAGTACTTC | CASSRPLGGGQQTQYF
TRBD1 | . | TRBJ1-2 | TRBV30 | TGTGCCTGGACTCTGACAGGGGGAGGTAAAATCTATGGCTACACCTTC | CAWTLTGGGKIYGYTF
. | . | TRBJ2-7 | TRBV4-3 | TGCGCCAGCAGCCAAGGTCACTCAGGGGAGCAGTACTTC | CASSQGHSGEQYF
. | . | TRBJ1-2 | TRBV9 | TGTGCCAGCAGCGTAGATCCGGGGGCGGACTATGGCTACACCTTC | CASSVDPGADYGYTF